The 32 T cell receptor beta chains in this list originate from one sample, sequenced in a study of brain T cells in children with intractable seizures. Sequencing used immunoSEQ multiplex PCR; TCRdb keeps in-frame clones, though not all of them. The sample lists under 150,000 clones; 94% were seen once. This material consisted of peripheral blood, taken at surgery. These receptors were collected from a boy under two years old with hemimegalencephaly and intractable seizures.

This clone was counted a single time. This chain joins TRBV18 and TRBJ1-4; D unresolved. The germline V and J ends were trimmed by 0 bases and 12 bases, with 14 bases remaining between them. This CDR3 is built from 14 residues. Germline V gene data show CDR1 as KGHSH and CDR2 as LQKENI. This CDR3 is CASSPPTEGKQLFF. The DNA for the CDR3 is TGTGCCAGCTCACCACCTACGGAGGGCAAGCAACTGTTTTTT.

The rearrangement joins TRBV6-1 to TRBJ2-7; 9 nucleotides line up with TRBD1. This CDR3 comprises 14 residues. V dropped 4 bases and J dropped 9; count of bases not matched to a gene: 10. In germline, CDR1 is MNHNS, CDR2 SASEGT. DNA for the CDR3: TGTGCCAGCAGTGGAGCTGCCGGGACAGGGAGGCAGTACTTC. Its translation: CASSGAAGTGRQYF.

The genes are TRBV5-1 and TRBJ2-1, with TRBD2 matching over 9 bases. V was clipped by 2 bases and J by 3 bases; unmatched bases: 6. The CDR3 totals 16 residues. In germline, CDR1 is SGHRS, CDR2 YFSETQ. The CDR3 loop is CASSLPGLADYNEQFF. CDR3 sequence (DNA): TGCGCCAGCAGCTTACCGGGACTAGCAGACTACAATGAGCAGTTCTTC.

This chain uses TRBV12-3 or TRBV12-4 with TRBJ2-5, with a tentative D call TRBD2 (6 bases). Trimming shortened V by 7 bases and J by 5 bases, and 14 bases separated the two germline ends. The CDR3 has 13 amino acids. The chain's CDR3 is CASTRGSGETQYF. The CDR3 DNA reads TGTGCCAGCACCCGGGGGAGTGGGGAGACCCAGTACTTC.

This sequence joins TRBV15 and TRBJ2-3; 7 nucleotides agree with TRBD2. After removal of 0 bases from V and 9 bases from J, the junction contained 6 bases not matched to a gene. The length of the CDR3 is 14 residues. CDR1 LNHNV and CDR2 YYDKDF come from the germline V gene (reference sequence). The CDR3 bases are TGTGCCACCAGCAGAGAAGGCGGGAGAGGCACGCAGTATTTT. This encodes CATSREGGRGTQYF.

The chain recombines TRBV4-2 with TRBJ2-1, with TRBD2 identical over 8 bases. Unmatched junction bases numbered 6, after V lost 2 bases and J lost 3 bases. Per germline, CDR1 LGHNA and CDR2 YNFKEQ. The CDR3 covers 16 residues. The DNA for the CDR3 is TGTGCCAGCAGCCAATTTAGCGGGGCTATCTACAATGAGCAGTTCTTC. Translating gives CASSQFSGAIYNEQFF.

DNA for the CDR3: TGCGCCAGCAGTCCCCGTGGGTGGGCAGGGGGCGCGAGGGGGGGAAACACCATATATTTT. Translated, it gives CASSPRGWAGGARGGNTIYF. J is TRBJ1-3 and V is TRBV23-1; 8 positions match TRBD1. TRBV23-1 is an ORF; its function is uncertain. CDR3 length: 20 residues. The ends lost 4 bases at V and 4 bases at J; junction bases unmatched: 21.

The J gene is TRBJ2-5, the V gene TRBV29-1; perhaps TRBD1 as D (5 bases). This CDR3 spans 12 amino acids. V was pared by 3 bases and J by 4 bases, with 9 bases between. In germline, CDR1 is SQVTM, CDR2 ANQGSEA. The CDR3, as DNA: TGCAGCGTTGATTTGCAGGGAGAGACCCAGTACTTC. It codes for CSVDLQGETQYF. The full variable domain, with the rest looked up from reference TRBV29-1 and TRBJ2-5, is SAVISQKPSRDICQRGTSLTIQCQVDSQVTMMFWYRQQPGQSLTLIATANQGSEATYESGFVIDKFPISRPNLTFSTLTVSNMSPEDSSIYLCSVDLQGETQYFGPGTRLLVL.

This chain joins TRBV10-2 and TRBJ1-5; D may be TRBD1 (6 bases). The CDR3 runs to 14 residues. Per the germline V gene, CDR1 is WSHSY and CDR2 is SAAADI. V lost 5 bases and J 2 bases, leaving 10 bases between the germline ends. CDR3 in amino acids: CASSIQGRNQPQHF. In DNA, the CDR3 is TGCGCCAGCAGTATACAGGGTCGCAATCAGCCCCAGCATTTT.

The chain is built from TRBV5-1 and TRBJ2-7, with D possibly matching TRBD2 (5 bases). V dropped 4 bases and J dropped 3 bases, with 20 bases sitting between them. This CDR3 has 16 residues. Germline-derived CDR1 and CDR2 are SGHRS and YFSETQ. Here the CDR3 reads CASSPTGVSIFYEQYF. The CDR3 region has the DNA TGCGCCAGCAGCCCGACCGGGGTATCTATTTTCTACGAGCAGTACTTC. Together with reference TRBV5-1 and TRBJ2-7, the CDR3 gives the full variable domain: KAGVTQTPRYLIKTRGQQVTLSCSPISGHRSVSWYQQTPGQGLQFLFEYFSETQRNKGNFPGRFSGRQFSNSRSEMNVSTLELGDSALYLCASSPTGVSIFYEQYFGPGTRLTVT.

This chain connects TRBV29-1 to TRBJ1-1, with 9 bases aligning to TRBD1. The ends lost 6 bases at V and 7 bases at J; junction bases unmatched: 9. This CDR3 region has 13 residues. Per the germline V gene, CDR1 is SQVTM and CDR2 is ANQGSEA. CDR3 region: CSVNRGRGGEAFF. Written as DNA, the CDR3 is TGCAGCGTCAACAGGGGGCGCGGGGGTGAAGCTTTCTTT.

This clone has only one observation. This sequence joins TRBV3-1 (or the pseudogene TRBV3-2) and TRBJ2-2, with D perhaps matching TRBD1 (6 bases). The length of the CDR3 is 14 residues. V lost 4 bases and J 4 bases, leaving 10 bases between the germline ends. Germline values: CDR1 LGHDT, CDR2 YNNKEL (reference sequence). Here the CDR3 reads CASSRDTFTGELFF. The CDR3, as DNA: TGTGCCAGCAGCCGGGACACCTTCACCGGGGAGCTGTTTTTT.

The V and J genes are TRBV28 and TRBJ2-1; D is undetermined. The CDR3 length is 15 residues. V lost 3 bases and J 8 bases, leaving 17 bases between the germline ends. Germline CDR1 reads MDHEN; CDR2 reads SYDVKM. CDR3 region: CASSFFHSQSYEQFF. The CDR3 DNA follows: TGTGCCAGCAGTTTTTTCCATTCCCAGTCGTATGAGCAGTTCTTC.

V is TRBV7-6 and J is TRBJ2-5; D is unclear. The ends were cut back, 5 bases at V and 6 bases at J, with 7 bases in the middle. The CDR3 covers 11 residues. Germline CDR1 and CDR2: SGHVS and FNYEAQ. The chain's CDR3 is CASSRGQTQYF. For the CDR3, the DNA is TGTGCCAGCAGCCGTGGACAGACCCAGTACTTC.

The J gene is TRBJ2-1, the V gene TRBV15; 9 nucleotides match TRBD2. V trimming: 5 bases; J trimming: 7 bases; junction bases outside the gene matches: 12. Germline V gene data show CDR1 as LNHNV and CDR2 as YYDKDF (reference sequence). The CDR3 covers 16 residues. CDR3 residues: CATSGGSGGRLNEQFF. CDR3 nucleotides: TGTGCCACCAGCGGGGGTAGCGGGGGTCGACTTAATGAGCAGTTCTTC. The full variable domain, completed using reference TRBV15 and TRBJ2-1, is DAMVIQNPRYQVTQFGKPVTLSCSQTLNHNVMYWYQQKSSQAPKLLFHYYDKDFNNEADTPDNFQSRRPNTSFCFLDIRSPGLGDTAMYLCATSGGSGGRLNEQFFGPGTRLTVL.

In its sample, this clone was seen a few times. CDR3 in amino acids: CSVSANYGYTF. The CDR3 region has the DNA TGCAGCGTTTCAGCCAACTATGGCTACACCTTC. The V gene is TRBV29-1, the J gene TRBJ1-2; the D is unclear. The CDR3 has 11 residues. The V end lost 5 bases, the J end lost 2 bases, and 6 bases lay between the germline ends. Germline CDR1 reads SQVTM; CDR2 reads ANQGSEA.

In this sample, this clone turned up once. The chain couples TRBV7-3 to TRBJ2-3; D uncertain. V dropped 1 base and J dropped 2 bases, with 7 bases sitting between them. Germline loops: CDR1 SGHTA, CDR2 FQGTGA. The CDR3 has 14 amino acids. The DNA of the CDR3 is TGTGCCAGCAGCTTAAGTCGGACCACAGATACGCAGTATTTT. Translating it yields CASSLSRTTDTQYF.

The V gene is TRBV19, the J gene TRBJ1-2; no firm D call. CDR1 LNHDA and CDR2 SQIVND come from the germline V gene (reference sequence). CDR3 length: 14 residues. V lost 8 bases and J 3 bases, leaving 16 bases between the germline ends. In nucleotides, the CDR3 is TGTGCCAGTGGATTGGGAGGACTGGACTATGGCTACACCTTC. It encodes CASGLGGLDYGYTF. The whole variable domain, remainder taken from reference TRBV19 and TRBJ1-2, is DGGITQSPKYLFRKEGQNVTLSCEQNLNHDAMYWYRQDPGQGLRLIYYSQIVNDFQKGDIAEGYSVSREKKESFPLTVTSAQKNPTAFYLCASGLGGLDYGYTFGSGTRLTVV.

This rearrangement joins TRBV5-4 to TRBJ2-7; 9 bases agree with TRBD2. This CDR3 has 15 amino acids. Germline CDR1 and CDR2: SGHNT and YYREEE (reference sequence). Germline trimming cut 4 bases from V and 3 bases from J; bases unmatched to any gene: 8. The CDR3 DNA follows: TGTGCCAGCAGCACGGGCGCTAGCGGGATCTACGAGCAGTACTTC. Translated, it gives CASSTGASGIYEQYF.

The chain is built from TRBV27 and TRBJ1-5, with TRBD1 as a possible D gene (5 bases). The CDR3 runs to 13 residues. V dropped 2 bases and J dropped 5 bases, with 7 bases sitting between them. Germline lookup yields CDR1 MNHEY and CDR2 SMNVEV (reference sequence). CDR3 nucleotide sequence: TGTGCCAGCAGTTTAGTGGGACATCAGCCCCAGCATTTT. Its translation is CASSLVGHQPQHF.

The gene calls are TRBV28 and TRBJ2-7; 8 nucleotides agree with TRBD2. Trimming took 3 bases from V and 4 from J; bases not matched to a gene: 5. The CDR3 has 14 residues. CDR1 MDHEN and CDR2 SYDVKM come from the germline V gene. CDR3 amino acids: CASSLDGRGYEQYF. In DNA form, the CDR3 reads TGTGCCAGCAGTTTGGACGGGAGGGGATACGAGCAGTACTTC.

The V gene is TRBV19, the J gene TRBJ2-2; possible D gene TRBD2, 6 bases. This CDR3 has 15 amino acids. Trimming took 8 bases from V and 4 from J, leaving 17 bases between them. The germline gives CDR1 LNHDA, CDR2 SQIVND (reference sequence). This CDR3 reads CASALGGIATGELFF. The DNA for the CDR3 is TGTGCCAGTGCCCTTGGCGGGATCGCCACCGGGGAGCTGTTTTTT.

The rearrangement links TRBV5-4 to TRBJ2-7; possibly TRBD2 for D (6 bases). The CDR3 has 17 amino acids. Germline V gene data show CDR1 as SGHNT and CDR2 as YYREEE (reference sequence). V was cut by 4 bases and J by 1 base, with 21 bases left in between. CDR3 nucleotide sequence: TGTGCCAGCAGCAGCTTAATGGAGGGAGCGTCGTCCTACGAGCAGTACTTC. It encodes CASSSLMEGASSYEQYF. Filled out from reference TRBV5-4 and TRBJ2-7, the complete variable domain reads ETGVTQSPTHLIKTRGQQVTLRCSSQSGHNTVSWYQQALGQGPQFIFQYYREEENGRGNFPPRFSGLQFPNYSSELNVNALELDDSALYLCASSSLMEGASSYEQYFGPGTRLTVT.

This clone was observed a few times. The CDR3, as DNA: TGTGCCAGCAGTATAACAGGGACTGGGGCCAACGTCCTGACTTTC. It specifies CASSITGTGANVLTF. The chain joins TRBV6-4 to TRBJ2-6, with D possibly TRBD1 on 6 matching bases. Looked up from germline, CDR1 is MRHNA and CDR2 is SNTAGT. Trimming took off 5 bases at V and 2 bases at J, with 10 bases between the two ends. CDR3 length equals 15 residues.

V is TRBV18 and J is TRBJ2-5; a possible D gene is TRBD1 (5 bases). There are 17 residues in the CDR3. V dropped 3 bases and J dropped 4 bases, with 21 bases sitting between them. Looked up from germline, CDR1 is KGHSH and CDR2 is LQKENI. The CDR3 nucleotides read TGTGCCAGCTCACCCGCCCAGGGCCCTACATCTAGAGAGACCCAGTACTTC. As protein: CASSPAQGPTSRETQYF.

This clone was observed a handful of times. The rearrangement uses TRBV28 and TRBJ1-2, with 8 bases fitting TRBD1. The V gene end was trimmed by 3 bases and the J gene end by 4 bases; junction bases not matched to a gene: 1. Germline V gene data show CDR1 as MDHEN and CDR2 as SYDVKM. The CDR3 is 13 amino acids. DNA of the CDR3: TGTGCCAGCAGTTTGGACAGGGCCTATGGCTACACCTTC. Its translation is CASSLDRAYGYTF.

This clone appeared once. The chain links TRBV6-5 to TRBJ1-1; no reliable D call. CDR1 and CDR2 from the germline V gene are MNHEY and SVGAGI. The CDR3 totals 14 residues. V was shortened by 0 bases and J by 0 bases, with 5 bases between the two germline ends. CDR3 nucleotide sequence: TGTGCCAGCAGTTACTCCACGGTGAACACTGAAGCTTTCTTT. Translating it yields CASSYSTVNTEAFF.

The rearrangement uses TRBV7-2 and TRBJ1-1; D is perhaps TRBD1 (5 bases). Between the trimmed V and J ends, which lost 2 bases and 5 bases, there was a span of 9 bases. The CDR3 sequence is 13 residues long. Germline V gene data show CDR1 as SGHTA and CDR2 as FQGNSA. The CDR3 here is CASSLMGGTEAFF. CDR3 nucleotide sequence: TGTGCCAGCAGCTTAATGGGGGGAACTGAAGCTTTCTTT.

The rearrangement joins TRBV29-1 to TRBJ2-3; the D gene is possibly TRBD1 (5 bases). Trimming stripped 1 base from V and 0 bases from J, with 8 bases between. This CDR3 spans 14 amino acids. Germline values: CDR1 SQVTM, CDR2 ANQGSEA. This CDR3 reads CSVEGQPSTDTQYF. The CDR3 DNA is TGCAGCGTTGAAGGACAGCCTAGCACAGATACGCAGTATTTT.

The chain combines TRBV7-9 with TRBJ2-1, with D possibly being TRBD1 or TRBD2 (5 bases each). This CDR3 spans 15 amino acids. Germline CDR1 and CDR2: SEHNR and FQNEAQ (reference sequence). Trimming took 2 bases from V and 2 from J, leaving 10 bases between them. Here the CDR3 DNA reads TGTGCCAGCAGCTTACCTCGGGGCCCCTACAATGAGCAGTTCTTC. Residues: CASSLPRGPYNEQFF. Using reference TRBV7-9 and TRBJ2-1 for the parts outside the CDR3, the full variable domain is DTGVSQNPRHKITKRGQNVTFRCDPISEHNRLYWYRQTLGQGPEFLTYFQNEAQLEKSRLLSDRFSAERPKGSFSTLEIQRTEQGDSAMYLCASSLPRGPYNEQFFGPGTRLTVL.

The chain is built from TRBV19 and TRBJ2-6, with D perhaps TRBD1 or TRBD2 (6 bases each). The germline V and J ends were trimmed by 7 bases and 0 bases, with 13 bases remaining between them. The CDR3 is 16 residues long. Germline V gene sequence: CDR1 LNHDA, CDR2 SQIVND (reference sequence). The chain's CDR3 is CASTNRGPSGANVLTF. The CDR3 coding sequence is TGTGCCAGTACCAATCGGGGGCCCTCTGGGGCCAACGTCCTGACTTTC.

The chain is built from TRBV5-1 and TRBJ1-4; possibly TRBD1 for D (6 bases). Germline CDR1 reads SGHRS; CDR2 reads YFSETQ. V was clipped by 1 base and J by 6 bases, with 13 bases between them. The CDR3 is 15 amino acids. CDR3 sequence (DNA): TGCGCCAGCAGCTTGCTGGGGGGCCGGGATGAAAAACTGTTTTTT. Amino acids: CASSLLGGRDEKLFF. The whole variable domain, remainder taken from reference TRBV5-1 and TRBJ1-4, is KAGVTQTPRYLIKTRGQQVTLSCSPISGHRSVSWYQQTPGQGLQFLFEYFSETQRNKGNFPGRFSGRQFSNSRSEMNVSTLELGDSALYLCASSLLGGRDEKLFFGSGTQLSVL.